This TCR beta chain was observed in a study of blood T cell repertoires in COVID-19 (TCRdb year 2020). With respect to the entire study: Collaborator samples came from the United States, Italy and Spain and covered acute and convalescent phases of COVID-19. Subjects who had been exposed to COVID-19, were actively infected with it, or had recovered from it provided the deeply sampled blood TCRbeta repertoires that made up the dataset. The repertoires were made available in a free public database intended to serve as a resource for research on the immune response to SARS-CoV-2. HLA class I and class II types, where available, came from metadata supplied by the sample provider rather than from assay-based typing. The samples were drawn from two sources: the first 160 participants of the ongoing ImmuneRACE study, and over 1,000 subjects contributed by 6 global collaborators. The material from the prospective study consisted of cDNA or gDNA derived from T cells, B-cell-depleted T cells, or PBMCs. Nearly every sample came with metadata listing a de-identified subject ID, COVID-19 status, age in years and sex. Findings and caveats that apply to the study as a whole: Clinical and demographic metadata were provided uncurated, with the amount varying by source and participant.

In regard to this clone: Its antigen is not yet known. Base qualities are missing; no much larger clone stands one base away.

V is cut by 6 bases and J by 6 bases, and the space between the germline ends is 18 bases. CDR1 and CDR2, per the germline V gene, are MNHEY and SVGAGI. The CDR3 measures 14 amino acids from cysteine to phenylalanine. The DNA shown is the 42-base CDR3, in frame from base 1. TCRbeta CDR3 regions were amplified from genomic DNA using the immunoSEQ Assay, a bias-controlled multiplex PCR. In the authors' own workflow: The number of nucleated cells in each sample was estimated by amplification of reference gene primers within the assay. To quantify the absolute abundance of each unique TCRbeta CDR3 rearrangement, sequence reads were collapsed and filtered. For each sample, productive Simpson clonality was calculated by taking the square root of Simpson's diversity index across productive rearrangements. The clones in this table, taken by TCRdb from immuneACCESS, are in-frame only. Not every clone is retained; where verified, under half of the shortfall comes from an unresolved V gene, and the cause of the rest is unknown. V and J calls and clone size follow that table, whereas D and trimming were derived from the DNA. This sample lists 150,000 to 200,000 clones; about four fifths were detected once. 3% to 4% of the sample is taken by the ten largest.

Participants in the prospective study were aged about 18 to 90 years, lived in about two dozen United States geographic areas, and enrolled through a virtual design. To assign participants to cohorts, the prospective study relied on clinical history that participants themselves reported in a screening survey and a study questionnaire. ImmuneRACE Cohort 3 recovered participants were defined by two consecutive negative NP/OP PCR tests, healthcare professional clearance, or symptom resolution. Each participant in the prospective study had whole blood, serum and a nasopharyngeal or oropharyngeal swab collected by mobile phlebotomists. Over a roughly 2-month period, participants in the prospective study had the option of providing additional blood draws and questionnaires. Blood samples from the prospective study were shipped frozen or at room temperature prior to DNA extraction.

The V gene is TRBV6-5 and the J gene is TRBJ2-7; possibly the D gene is TRBD2, per 7 matching bases. The sequencing sample was made of PBMCs or T cells enriched from blood (not recorded which). This TCR was recovered from an older woman who had recovered from COVID-19. The DNA reads as follows: TGTGCCAGCAGGTCAGATGACGCGGGGGCCGAGCAGTACTTC. Protein translation: CASRSDDAGAEQYF.